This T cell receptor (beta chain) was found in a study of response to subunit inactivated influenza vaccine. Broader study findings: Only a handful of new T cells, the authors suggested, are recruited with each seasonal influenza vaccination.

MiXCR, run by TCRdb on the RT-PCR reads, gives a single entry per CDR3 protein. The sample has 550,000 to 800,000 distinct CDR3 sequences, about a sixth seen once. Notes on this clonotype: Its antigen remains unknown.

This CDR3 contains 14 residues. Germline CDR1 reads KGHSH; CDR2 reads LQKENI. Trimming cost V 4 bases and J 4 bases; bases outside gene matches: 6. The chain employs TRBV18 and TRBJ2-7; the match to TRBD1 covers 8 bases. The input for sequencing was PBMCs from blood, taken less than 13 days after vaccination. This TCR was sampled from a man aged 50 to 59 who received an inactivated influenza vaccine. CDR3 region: CASSRGDRGYEQYF. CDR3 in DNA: TGTGCCAGCTCACGTGGCGACAGGGGATACGAGCAGTACTTC.